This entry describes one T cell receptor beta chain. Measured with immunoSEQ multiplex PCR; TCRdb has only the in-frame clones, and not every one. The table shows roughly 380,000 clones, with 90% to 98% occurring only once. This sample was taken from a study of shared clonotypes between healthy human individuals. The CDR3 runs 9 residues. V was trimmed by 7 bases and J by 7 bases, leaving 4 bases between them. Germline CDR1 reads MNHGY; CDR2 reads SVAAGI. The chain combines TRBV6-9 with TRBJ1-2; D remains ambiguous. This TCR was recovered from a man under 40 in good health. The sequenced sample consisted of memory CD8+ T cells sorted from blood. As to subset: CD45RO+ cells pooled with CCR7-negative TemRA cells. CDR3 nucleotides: TGTGCCAGCATCGGTGGCTACACCTTC. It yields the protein CASIGGYTF.